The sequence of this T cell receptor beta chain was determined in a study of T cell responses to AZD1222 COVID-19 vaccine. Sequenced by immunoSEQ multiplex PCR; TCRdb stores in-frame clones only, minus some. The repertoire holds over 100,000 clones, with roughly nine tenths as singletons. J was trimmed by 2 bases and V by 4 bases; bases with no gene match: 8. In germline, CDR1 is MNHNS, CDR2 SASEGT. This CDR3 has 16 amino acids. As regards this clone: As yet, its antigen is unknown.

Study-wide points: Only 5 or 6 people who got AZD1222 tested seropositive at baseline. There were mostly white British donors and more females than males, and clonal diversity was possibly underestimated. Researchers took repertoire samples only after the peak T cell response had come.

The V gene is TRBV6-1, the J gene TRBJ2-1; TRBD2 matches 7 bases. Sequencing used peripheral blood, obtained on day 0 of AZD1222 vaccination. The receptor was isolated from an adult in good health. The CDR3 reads CASSVSREVAYNEQFF. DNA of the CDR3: TGTGCCAGCAGTGTGTCCCGGGAGGTAGCCTACAATGAGCAGTTCTTC.